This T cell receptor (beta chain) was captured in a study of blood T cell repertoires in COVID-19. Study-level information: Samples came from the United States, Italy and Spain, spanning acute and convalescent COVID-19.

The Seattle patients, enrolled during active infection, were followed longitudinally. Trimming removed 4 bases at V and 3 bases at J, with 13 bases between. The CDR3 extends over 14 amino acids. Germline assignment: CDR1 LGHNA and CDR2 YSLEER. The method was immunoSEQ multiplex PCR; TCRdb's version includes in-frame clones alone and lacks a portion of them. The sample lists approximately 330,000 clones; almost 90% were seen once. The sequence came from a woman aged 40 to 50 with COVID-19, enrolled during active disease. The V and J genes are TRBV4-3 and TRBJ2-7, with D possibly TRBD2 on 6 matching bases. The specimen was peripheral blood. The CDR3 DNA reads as TGCGCCAGCAGCCCGCTCTTGGGGGGCTACGAGCAGTACTTC. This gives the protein CASSPLLGGYEQYF.